This TCR beta chain was identified in a study of blood T cell repertoires in COVID-19. V trimming: 4 bases; J trimming: 8 bases; junction bases outside the gene matches: 4. Germline values: CDR1 SGHRS, CDR2 YFSETQ. The CDR3 spans 14 residues. TCRdb keeps only in-frame clones here, not all; method: immunoSEQ multiplex PCR. The sample records 130,000 or so clones, just under 85% being singletons. The chain recombines TRBV5-1 with TRBJ1-6; 9 bases map to TRBD1. The sample consisted of peripheral blood. This TCR came from a human donor in a cohort sampled during active COVID-19. The DNA for the CDR3 is TGCGCCAGCAGCCGGGACAGGGCAGATTCACCCCTCCACTTT. It encodes CASSRDRADSPLHF.